The T cell receptor (beta chain) under discussion was sequenced for a study of cytomegalovirus exposure and HLA in healthy donors. Study-level findings and limits: Reportedly, fewer N-insertions than the approximately 700-donor mean appeared in an Asian-associated ancestry cluster in a later analysis. Researchers had no immune exposure information except CMV serostatus available. Later analysis identified several of the most significant clusters that appeared linked to common viral pathogens. A link between a missense DCLRE1C variant and TCR beta V- and J-gene trimming emerged from a later analysis.

The PCR employed 60 Vbeta primers together with 13 Jbeta primers. Assay used: immunoSEQ multiplex PCR; TCRdb lists only in-frame clones, some missing. The sample records approximately 170,000 clones, 65% to 75% being singletons. The table lists this clone with a few counts. Its antigen is currently unknown. Trimming removed 7 bases at V and 10 bases at J, with 24 bases between. Germline assignment: CDR1 SGDLS and CDR2 YYNGEE. CDR3 length: 15 amino acids. Sample: PBMCs. The sequence derives from a girl aged 5-17 years in good health and CMV-seronegative. V gene TRBV9 combines with J gene TRBJ2-1; D may be TRBD2 (6 bases). CDR3 residues: CASGSGDLDQREQFF. DNA for the CDR3: TGTGCCAGCGGGTCTGGGGACTTAGATCAGAGGGAGCAGTTCTTC.